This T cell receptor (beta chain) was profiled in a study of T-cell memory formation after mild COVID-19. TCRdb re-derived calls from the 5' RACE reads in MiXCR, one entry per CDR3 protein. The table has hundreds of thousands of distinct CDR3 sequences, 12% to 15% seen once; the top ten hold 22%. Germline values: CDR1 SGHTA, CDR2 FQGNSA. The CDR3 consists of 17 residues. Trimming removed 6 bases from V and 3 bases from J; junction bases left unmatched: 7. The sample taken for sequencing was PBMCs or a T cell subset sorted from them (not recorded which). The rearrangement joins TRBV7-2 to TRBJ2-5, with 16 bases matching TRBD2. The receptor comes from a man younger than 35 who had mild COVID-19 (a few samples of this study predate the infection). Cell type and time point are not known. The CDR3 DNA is TGTGCCAGCAGTTACGGGACTAGCGGGGGGGAAAAAGAGACCCAGTACTTC. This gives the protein CASSYGTSGGEKETQYF.